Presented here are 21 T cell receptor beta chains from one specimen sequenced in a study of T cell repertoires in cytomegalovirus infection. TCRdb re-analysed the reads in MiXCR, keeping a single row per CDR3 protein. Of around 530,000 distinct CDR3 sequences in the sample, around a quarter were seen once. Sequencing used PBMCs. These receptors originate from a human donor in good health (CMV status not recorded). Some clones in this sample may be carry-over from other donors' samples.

CDR3 sequence reads: CASSLEGASAYGYTF. CDR3 sequence (DNA): TGTGCCAGCAGCTTAGAGGGCGCCAGTGCCTATGGCTACACCTTC. The J gene is TRBJ1-2, the V gene TRBV11-2; no clear D gene. Trimming stripped 0 bases from V and 4 bases from J, with 12 bases between. The CDR3 consists of 15 residues. CDR1 and CDR2 from the germline V gene are SGHAT and FQNNGV.

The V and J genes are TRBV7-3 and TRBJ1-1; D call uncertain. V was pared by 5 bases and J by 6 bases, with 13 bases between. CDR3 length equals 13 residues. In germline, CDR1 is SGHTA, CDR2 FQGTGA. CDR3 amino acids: CASSQTGHSEAFF. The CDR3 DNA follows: TGTGCCAGCAGCCAAACGGGCCACTCTGAAGCTTTCTTT. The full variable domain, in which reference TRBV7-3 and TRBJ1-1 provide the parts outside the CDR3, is GAGVSQTPSNKVTEKGKYVELRCDPISGHTALYWYRQSLGQGPEFLIYFQGTGAADDSGLPNDRFFAVRPEGSVSTLKIQRTERGDSAVYLCASSQTGHSEAFFGQGTRLTVV.

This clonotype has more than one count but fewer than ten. The CDR3 is CASRRTGGFEGYTF. CDR3 DNA sequence: TGTGCCAGCAGACGCACCGGGGGATTCGAGGGCTACACCTTC. The genes are TRBV11-2 and TRBJ1-2; TRBD1 might be the D (5 bases). Germline values: CDR1 SGHAT, CDR2 FQNNGV. Between the trimmed V and J ends, which lost 6 bases and 8 bases, there was a span of 19 bases. CDR3 size: 14 residues.

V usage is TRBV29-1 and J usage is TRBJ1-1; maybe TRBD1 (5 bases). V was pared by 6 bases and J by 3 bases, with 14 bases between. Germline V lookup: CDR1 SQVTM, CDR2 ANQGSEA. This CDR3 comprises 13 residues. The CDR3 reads CSVDKGWDTEAFF. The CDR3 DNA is TGCAGCGTAGACAAGGGGTGGGACACTGAAGCTTTCTTT.

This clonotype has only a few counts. The CDR3 DNA reads TGCAGCGTTGCTAGGGCAGGGCGTGGAAACACCATATATTTT. The encoded protein is CSVARAGRGNTIYF. The J gene is TRBJ1-3, the V gene TRBV29-1; a weak D match, TRBD1 (5 bases). V lost 4 bases, J lost 3 bases, and 13 bases lay in between. The CDR3 consists of 14 residues. Germline assignment: CDR1 SQVTM and CDR2 ANQGSEA.

CDR3 sequence (DNA): TGTGCCAGCAGCTTACCGTCCGGGGGGCCCACTGAAGCTTTCTTT. This sequence encodes CASSLPSGGPTEAFF. The chain employs TRBV7-8 and TRBJ1-1; maybe TRBD1 (6 bases). CDR1 is SGHVS and CDR2 is FQNEAQ in the germline V gene. The CDR3 extends over 15 amino acids. With 2 bases removed from V and 4 bases from J, the gap between germline ends came to 14 bases. Filled out from reference TRBV7-8 and TRBJ1-1, the complete variable domain reads GAGVSQSPRYKVAKRGQDVALRCDPISGHVSLFWYQQALGQGPEFLTYFQNEAQLDKSGLPSDRFFAERPEGSVSTLKIQRTQQEDSAVYLCASSLPSGGPTEAFFGQGTRLTVV.

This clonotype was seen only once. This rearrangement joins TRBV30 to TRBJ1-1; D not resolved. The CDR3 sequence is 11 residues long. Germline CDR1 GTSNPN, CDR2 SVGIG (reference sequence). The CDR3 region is CGAGVNTEAFF. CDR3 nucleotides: TGTGGCGCGGGAGTTAACACTGAAGCTTTCTTT.

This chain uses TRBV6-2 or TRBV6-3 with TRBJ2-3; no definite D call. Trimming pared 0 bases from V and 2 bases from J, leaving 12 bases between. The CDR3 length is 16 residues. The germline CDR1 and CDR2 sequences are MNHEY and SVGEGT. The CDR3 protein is CASSYSVAVDTDTQYF. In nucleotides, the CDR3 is TGTGCCAGCAGTTACTCTGTAGCAGTCGACACAGATACGCAGTATTTT.

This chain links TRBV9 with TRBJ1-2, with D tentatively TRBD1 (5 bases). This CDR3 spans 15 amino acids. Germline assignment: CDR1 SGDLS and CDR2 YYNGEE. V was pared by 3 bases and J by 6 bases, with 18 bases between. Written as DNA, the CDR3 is TGTGCCAGCAGCGCGCCCGGTGGGGGGGAGGATGGCTACACCTTC. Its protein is CASSAPGGGEDGYTF.

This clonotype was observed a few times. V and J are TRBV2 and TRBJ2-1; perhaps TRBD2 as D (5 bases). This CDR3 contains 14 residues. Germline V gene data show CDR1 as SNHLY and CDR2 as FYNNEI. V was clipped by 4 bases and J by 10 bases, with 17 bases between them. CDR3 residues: CASSARLRVVEQFF. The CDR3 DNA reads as TGTGCCAGCAGTGCTCGATTGAGGGTAGTGGAGCAGTTCTTC.

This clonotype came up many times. The CDR3 region is CASSQTVAGYDTGELFF. Here the CDR3 DNA reads TGTGCCAGCAGCCAGACAGTAGCGGGATACGACACCGGGGAGCTGTTTTTT. This chain links TRBV12-3 or TRBV12-4 with TRBJ2-2; 8 bases are a match to TRBD2. The CDR3 covers 17 residues. Losses at the gene ends were 6 bases for V and 3 bases for J; bases not matched to a gene: 12.

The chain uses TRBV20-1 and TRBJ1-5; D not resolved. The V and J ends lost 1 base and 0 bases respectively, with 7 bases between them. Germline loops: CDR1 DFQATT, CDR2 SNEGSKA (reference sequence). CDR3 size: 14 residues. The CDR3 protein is CSARGRNSNQPQHF. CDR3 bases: TGCAGTGCTAGAGGCAGAAATAGCAATCAGCCCCAGCATTTT.

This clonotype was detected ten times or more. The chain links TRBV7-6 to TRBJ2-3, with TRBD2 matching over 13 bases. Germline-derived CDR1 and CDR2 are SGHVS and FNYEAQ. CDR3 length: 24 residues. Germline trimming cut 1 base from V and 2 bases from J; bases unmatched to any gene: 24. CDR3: CASSLVQWSGTGSLAGGFTDTQYF. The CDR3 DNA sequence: TGTGCCAGCAGCTTAGTCCAGTGGTCCGGGACAGGGTCACTAGCGGGAGGGTTCACAGATACGCAGTATTTT. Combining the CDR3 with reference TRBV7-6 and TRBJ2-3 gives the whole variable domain GAGVSQSPRYKVTKRGQDVALRCDPISGHVSLYWYRQALGQGPEFLTYFNYEAQQDKSGLPNDRFSAERPEGSISTLTIQRTEQRDSAMYRCASSLVQWSGTGSLAGGFTDTQYFGPGTRLTVL.

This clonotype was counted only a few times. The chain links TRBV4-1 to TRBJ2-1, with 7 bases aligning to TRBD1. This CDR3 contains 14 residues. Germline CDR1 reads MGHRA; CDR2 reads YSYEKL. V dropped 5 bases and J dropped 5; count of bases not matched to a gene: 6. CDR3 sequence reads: CASSVQGTHNEQFF. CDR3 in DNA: TGCGCCAGCAGCGTACAGGGGACCCACAATGAGCAGTTCTTC.

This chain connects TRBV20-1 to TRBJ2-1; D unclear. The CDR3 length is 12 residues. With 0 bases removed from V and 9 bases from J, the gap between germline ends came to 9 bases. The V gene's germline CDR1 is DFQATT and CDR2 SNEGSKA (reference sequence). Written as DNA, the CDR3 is TGCAGTGCTAGAGATCTGAGGCTTGAGCAGTTCTTC. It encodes CSARDLRLEQFF.

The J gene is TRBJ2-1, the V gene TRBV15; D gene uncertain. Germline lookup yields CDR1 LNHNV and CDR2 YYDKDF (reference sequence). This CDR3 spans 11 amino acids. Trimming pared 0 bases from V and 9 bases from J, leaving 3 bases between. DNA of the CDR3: TGTGCCACCAGCAGAGATCTTGAGCAGTTCTTC. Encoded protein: CATSRDLEQFF.

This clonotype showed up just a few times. Here the CDR3 reads CASSFLLAGELDTQYF. The CDR3 coding sequence is TGTGCCAGCAGCTTCCTCCTAGCGGGAGAGTTGGATACGCAGTATTTT. J is TRBJ2-3 and V is TRBV7-3; the match to TRBD2 covers 10 bases. V was pared by 3 bases and J by 6 bases, with 9 bases of the junction left unmatched. Germline CDR1 is SGHTA and CDR2 is FQGTGA. This CDR3 contains 16 residues.

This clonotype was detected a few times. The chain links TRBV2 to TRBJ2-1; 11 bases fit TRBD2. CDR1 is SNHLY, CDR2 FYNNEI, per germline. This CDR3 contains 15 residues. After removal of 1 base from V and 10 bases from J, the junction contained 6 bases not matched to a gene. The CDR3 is CASSEELAGVREQFF. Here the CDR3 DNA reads TGTGCCAGCAGTGAAGAACTAGCGGGAGTCCGGGAGCAGTTCTTC.

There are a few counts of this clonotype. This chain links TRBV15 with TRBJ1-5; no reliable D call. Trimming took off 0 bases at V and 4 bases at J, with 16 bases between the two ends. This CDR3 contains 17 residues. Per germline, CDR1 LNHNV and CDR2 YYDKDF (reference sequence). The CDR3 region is CATSRDGPPYGNQPQHF. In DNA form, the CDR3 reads TGTGCCACCAGCAGAGACGGACCACCCTATGGGAATCAGCCCCAGCATTTT.

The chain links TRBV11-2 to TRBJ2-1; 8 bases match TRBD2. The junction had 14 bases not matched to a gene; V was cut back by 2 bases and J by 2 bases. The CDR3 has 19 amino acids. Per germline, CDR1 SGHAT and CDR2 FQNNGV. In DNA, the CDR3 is TGTGCCAGCAGCTTATATCCCCGTACGAGCGGGAGCCCCTACAATGAGCAGTTCTTC. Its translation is CASSLYPRTSGSPYNEQFF.

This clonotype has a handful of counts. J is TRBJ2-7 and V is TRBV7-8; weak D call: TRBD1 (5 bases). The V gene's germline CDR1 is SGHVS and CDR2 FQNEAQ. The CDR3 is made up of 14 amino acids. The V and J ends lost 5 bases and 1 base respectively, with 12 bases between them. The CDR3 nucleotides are TGTGCCAGCAGCCCTACCGACAGATCCTACGAGCAGTACTTC. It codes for CASSPTDRSYEQYF. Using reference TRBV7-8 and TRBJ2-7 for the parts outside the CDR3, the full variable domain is GAGVSQSPRYKVAKRGQDVALRCDPISGHVSLFWYQQALGQGPEFLTYFQNEAQLDKSGLPSDRFFAERPEGSVSTLKIQRTQQEDSAVYLCASSPTDRSYEQYFGPGTRLTVT.